Included here is one T cell receptor beta chain sequence, with context. The sample comes from a study of CD8 T cells in Susac syndrome. The authors reverse transcribed roughly 0.5 to 1 ug RNA with random hexamers. TCRdb re-analysed the immunoSEQ multiplex PCR reads in MiXCR, keeping a single row per CDR3 protein. The data contain roughly 150,000 distinct CDR3 sequences, just under 97% of them seen just once; the ten biggest clones take up about 0.15%. This CDR3 is built from 14 residues. V gave up 8 bases and J gave up 0 bases; unmatched junction bases: 7. From germline, CDR1 is MGHRA and CDR2 YSYEKL.

Sequencing was done on a sample of CD8+ T cells from PBMCs. The gene calls are TRBV4-1 and TRBJ2-7; 7 bases agree with TRBD1. This clonotype was obtained from a human donor with multiple sclerosis. CDR3 sequence reads: CASATGAFSYEQYF. The CDR3 DNA reads as TGCGCCAGCGCCACAGGGGCTTTCTCCTACGAGCAGTACTTC.